This is a list of T cell receptor beta chains from one sample in a study of blood T cell repertoires in COVID-19. The data were produced by immunoSEQ multiplex PCR, yet TCRdb's version contains in-frame clones alone and is incomplete. The sample holds about 160,000 clones, about 85% seen once. The source material was peripheral blood. Every receptor here comes from a woman in her fifties or sixties with active or convalescent COVID-19. CDR3s include the opening cysteine and the closing phenylalanine or tryptophan. Each record gives: clone size, V gene, D gene, J gene, CDR3 DNA, CDR3 protein. The D gene is left open where the match is weak. Clone size is given for some rows only: seen once, a few or many times, or a class if the clone is expanded.

few,TRBV7-2,TRBD2,TRBJ2-7,TGTGCCAGCAGCTTGCAGCGGGGAGCTGGATACGAGCAGTACTTC,CASSLQRGAGYEQYF
.,TRBV18,TRBD1,TRBJ1-1,TGTGCCAGCTCGATGGACAGGGAGGCGAACACTGAAGCTTTCTTT,CASSMDREANTEAFF
.,TRBV11-2,TRBD1,TRBJ1-2,TGTGCCAGCACACACCCGGGACAGACCCCATATGGCTACACCTTC,CASTHPGQTPYGYTF
.,TRBV3-1/TRBV3-2,.,TRBJ2-7,TGTGCCAGCAGCCAAGAAGGGACAGGGACTAGCGAGCAGTACTTC,CASSQEGTGTSEQYF
.,TRBV6-5,TRBD2,TRBJ2-5,TGTGCCAGCAGCGGACTAGCGGGGGCAGAGACCCAGTACTTC,CASSGLAGAETQYF
.,TRBV7-9,TRBD2,TRBJ2-3,TGTGCCAGCAGCTTAGTCGGGGGGTTCACAGATACGCAGTATTTT,CASSLVGGFTDTQYF
.,TRBV6-5,TRBD1,TRBJ1-6,TGTGCCAGCAGTCCCGTCTGGACAGGCGATTCACCCCTCCACTTT,CASSPVWTGDSPLHF
once,TRBV6-1,TRBD1,TRBJ2-7,TGTGCCAGCAGTGAAATCCCTGACAGGGGGCGATACGAGCAGTACTTC,CASSEIPDRGRYEQYF
.,TRBV30,.,TRBJ1-1,TGTGCCTGGAGAAGGGGATGGGTCCCTATGAACACTGAAGCTTTCTTT,CAWRRGWVPMNTEAFF
.,TRBV19,.,TRBJ1-5,TGTGCCAGTAGTATCCAGGGGTATCAGCCCCAGCATTTT,CASSIQGYQPQHF
.,TRBV10-3,TRBD2,TRBJ2-1,TGTGCCAGCGGAGGACTAGCGGACAATGAGCAGTTCTTC,CASGGLADNEQFF
.,TRBV7-2,.,TRBJ2-3,TGTGCCAGCAGCTTACCTCCCCGGGGGGCCAGCACAGATACGCAGTATTTT,CASSLPPRGASTDTQYF
many,TRBV9,TRBD2,TRBJ2-2,TGTGCCAGCAGCCTCGGGAGGGACCGAACCGGGGAGCTGTTTTTT,CASSLGRDRTGELFF
.,TRBV2,.,TRBJ2-7,TGTGCCAGCAGAGGCAGGGATTACGAGCAGTACTTC,CASRGRDYEQYF
.,TRBV5-4,.,TRBJ2-5,TGTGCCAGCAGCTCTCCTGACAGGCAAGAGACCCAGTACTTC,CASSSPDRQETQYF
.,TRBV10-2,TRBD1,TRBJ1-2,TGCGCCAGCAGTCCTGGGACAGGTAGCTACGAAAACTATGGCTACACCTTC,CASSPGTGSYENYGYTF
once,TRBV12-3/TRBV12-4,.,TRBJ1-2,TGTGCCAGCAGTTTAGCTCCCCAGTATGGCTACACCTTC,CASSLAPQYGYTF
.,TRBV18,TRBD1,TRBJ1-2,TGTGCCAGCTCACCACGCACAGGGGTATCCACTAACTATGGCTACACCTTC,CASSPRTGVSTNYGYTF
many,TRBV2,TRBD2,TRBJ2-5,TGTGCCAGCAGTGACCCTCGCGGGGGGGGGAGAGAGACCCAGTACTTC,CASSDPRGGGRETQYF
.,TRBV2,TRBD1,TRBJ1-4,TGTGCCAGCAGTATTCGACAGGGCAGCGTAGGGGAAAAACTGTTTTTT,CASSIRQGSVGEKLFF
.,TRBV6-5,TRBD1,TRBJ1-2,TGTGCCAGCACGAACCTCCAGGGGGCGCAGGATGGCTACACCTTC,CASTNLQGAQDGYTF
.,TRBV7-9,TRBD1,TRBJ2-7,TGTGCCAGCAGCCCCCCCGGGACAGGTCACGAGCAGTACTTC,CASSPPGTGHEQYF
.,TRBV5-1,.,TRBJ2-7,TGCGCCAGCAGTCAAGGGGGGGCCGGCGAGCAGTACTTC,CASSQGGAGEQYF
.,TRBV2,.,TRBJ2-1,TGTGCCAGCAGTGTTCGAGGGTGGGATGAGCAGTTCTTC,CASSVRGWDEQFF
.,TRBV18,.,TRBJ1-3,TGTGCCAGCTCACCACCTAACAGCAACTCTGGAAACACCATATATTTT,CASSPPNSNSGNTIYF
.,TRBV2,.,TRBJ1-5,TGTGCCAGCAGTATCAGGGTACCTAGCAATCAGCCCCAGCATTTT,CASSIRVPSNQPQHF
.,TRBV5-6,TRBD1,TRBJ1-5,TGTGCCAGCAGCTTGGGACAGGGGGTTGGTCAGCCCCAGCATTTT,CASSLGQGVGQPQHF
.,TRBV3-1/TRBV3-2,.,TRBJ1-3,TGTGCCAGCAGCCAAGCGCCCGGGGGAGTTGGAAACACCATATATTTT,CASSQAPGGVGNTIYF
few,TRBV9,.,TRBJ1-5,TGTGCCAGCAGCCGCGCGGGGGGTTTAAGTCAGCCCCAGCATTTT,CASSRAGGLSQPQHF
.,TRBV30,.,TRBJ1-6,TGTGTCTGGAGTGTACGGGGGAATTCACCCCTCCACTTT,CVWSVRGNSPLHF
.,TRBV18,TRBD1,TRBJ1-3,TGTGCCAGCTCACCGACCGCCGGGACAGGGGGTGGAAGCTCTGGAAACACCATATATTTT,CASSPTAGTGGGSSGNTIYF
few,TRBV6-5,.,TRBJ1-1,TGTGCCAGCAGGTACAACTCCTGGAACACTGAAGCTTTCTTT,CASRYNSWNTEAFF
.,TRBV21-1,.,TRBJ1-1,TGTGCCAGCAGCGCTAGGTTCAGGGGTCGAGACACTGAAGCTTTCTTT,CASSARFRGRDTEAFF
.,TRBV5-4,TRBD1,TRBJ2-1,TGTGCCAGCAGCGCCCGGGACAGGGGCGTCAATGAGCAGTTCTTC,CASSARDRGVNEQFF
.,TRBV29-1,TRBD1,TRBJ2-7,TGCAGCGTTGAGGGACAGGGGGGCTACGAGCAGTACTTC,CSVEGQGGYEQYF
.,TRBV6-4,TRBD2,TRBJ2-2,TGTGCCAGCTCCAGGGAGGGTTTCACCGGGGAGCTGTTTTTT,CASSREGFTGELFF
.,TRBV4-1,.,TRBJ2-7,TGCGCCAGCAGCCAAGAACCTGGCGCGGGGACAGACTCCTACGAGCAGTACTTC,CASSQEPGAGTDSYEQYF